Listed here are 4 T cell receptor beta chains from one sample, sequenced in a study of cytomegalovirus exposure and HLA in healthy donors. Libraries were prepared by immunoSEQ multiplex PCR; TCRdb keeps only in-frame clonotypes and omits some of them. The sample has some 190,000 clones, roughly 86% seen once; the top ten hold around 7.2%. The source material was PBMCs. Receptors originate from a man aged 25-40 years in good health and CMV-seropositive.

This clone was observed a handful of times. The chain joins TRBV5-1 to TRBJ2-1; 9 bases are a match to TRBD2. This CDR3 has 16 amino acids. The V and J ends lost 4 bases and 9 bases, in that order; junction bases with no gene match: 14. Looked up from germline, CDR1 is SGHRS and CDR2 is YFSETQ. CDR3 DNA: TGCGCCAGCAGCGAATACGGGGTAGCGGGGGTCAGTGAGCAGTTCTTC. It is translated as CASSEYGVAGVSEQFF.

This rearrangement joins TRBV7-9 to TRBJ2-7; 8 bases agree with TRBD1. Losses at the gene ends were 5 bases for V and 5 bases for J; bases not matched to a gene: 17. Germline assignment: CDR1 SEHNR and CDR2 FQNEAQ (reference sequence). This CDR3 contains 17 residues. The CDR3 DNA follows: TGTGCCAGCAGCACCGGGACAGGTCCAATCCCAACTAACGAGCAGTACTTC. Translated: CASSTGTGPIPTNEQYF.

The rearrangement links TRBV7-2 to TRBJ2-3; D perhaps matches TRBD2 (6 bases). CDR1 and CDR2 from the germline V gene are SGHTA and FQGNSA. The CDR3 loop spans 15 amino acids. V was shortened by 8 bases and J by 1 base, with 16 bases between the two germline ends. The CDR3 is CASGLIIAGTDTQYF. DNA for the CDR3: TGTGCCAGCGGCCTTATTATAGCGGGCACAGATACGCAGTATTTT.

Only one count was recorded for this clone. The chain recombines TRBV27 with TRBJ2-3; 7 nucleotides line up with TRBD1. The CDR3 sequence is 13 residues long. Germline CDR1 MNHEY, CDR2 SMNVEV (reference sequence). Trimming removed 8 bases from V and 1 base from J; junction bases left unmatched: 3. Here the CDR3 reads CASGTDGTDTQYF. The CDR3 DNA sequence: TGTGCCAGCGGGACAGACGGCACAGATACGCAGTATTTT.